This T cell receptor (beta chain) stems from a study of blood T cell repertoires in COVID-19. This table comes from immunoSEQ multiplex PCR, and its TCRdb copy is limited to in-frame clones, with some not included. The repertoire holds hundreds of thousands of clones, with about four fifths as singletons. The germline V gene encodes CDR1 SGHTA and CDR2 FQGNSA. Trimming took off 3 bases at V and 1 base at J, with 10 bases between the two ends. This CDR3 region has 14 residues. There are many counts of this clone. This receptor was taken from a woman in her forties or fifties who had been exposed to COVID-19. Source material: PBMCs or T cells enriched from blood (not recorded which). The chain links TRBV7-2 to TRBJ2-7; maybe TRBD1 (6 bases). This CDR3 is CASSFRGQSYEQYF. The CDR3 DNA follows: TGTGCCAGCAGCTTCCGAGGACAGTCCTACGAGCAGTACTTC.